This section outlines one T cell receptor (beta chain) sequence together with its context. Its antigen is unidentified. It was 150 to 200 ng DNA, 33,000 or so T cell genomes, that sorted-subset replicate PCRs used. Profiling relied on immunoSEQ multiplex PCR, and the TCRdb table lists in-frame clones only, not all of them. The sample holds some 1.4 million clones; 95% to 97% are singletons and the top ten take over 1%. This entry comes from a study of shared clonotypes between healthy human individuals. The CDR3 spans 14 residues. V lost 8 bases, J lost 0 bases, and 10 bases lay in between. In germline, CDR1 is KGHSH, CDR2 LQKENI. General study points: Limited genetic and exposure-history diversity came from having few donors.

The V gene is TRBV18, the J gene TRBJ2-2; D not resolved. The source of this sequence is a man aged 25-40 years in good health. The sequencing sample was made of naive CD4+ T cells sorted from blood. Specified subset: CD45RA+ positively selected. The CDR3 sequence: CASPARSNTGELFF. The CDR3 coding sequence is TGTGCCAGCCCCGCCAGATCGAACACCGGGGAGCTGTTTTTT.